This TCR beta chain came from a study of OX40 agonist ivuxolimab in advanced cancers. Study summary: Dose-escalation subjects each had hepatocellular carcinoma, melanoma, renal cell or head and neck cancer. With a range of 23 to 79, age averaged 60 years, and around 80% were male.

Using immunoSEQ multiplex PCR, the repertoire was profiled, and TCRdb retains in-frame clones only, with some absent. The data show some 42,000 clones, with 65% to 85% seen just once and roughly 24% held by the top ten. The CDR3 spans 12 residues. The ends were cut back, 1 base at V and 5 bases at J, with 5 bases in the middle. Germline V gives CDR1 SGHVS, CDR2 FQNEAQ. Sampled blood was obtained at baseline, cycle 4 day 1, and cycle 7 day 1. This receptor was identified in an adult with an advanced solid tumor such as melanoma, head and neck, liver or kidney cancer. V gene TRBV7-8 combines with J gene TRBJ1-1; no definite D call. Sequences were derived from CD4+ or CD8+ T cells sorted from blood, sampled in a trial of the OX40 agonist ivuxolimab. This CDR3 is CASSLVRTEAFF. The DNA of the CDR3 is TGTGCCAGCAGCTTAGTGAGAACTGAAGCTTTCTTT.